This record looks at one T cell receptor (beta chain) sequence and its context. This sample stems from a study of blood T cell repertoires in COVID-19. Assay used: immunoSEQ multiplex PCR; TCRdb lists only in-frame clones, some missing. The sample has tens of thousands of clones; approximately 90% are singletons. The CDR3 has 14 amino acids. Germline V CDR1 and CDR2: SGHNT, YYREEE (reference sequence). V lost 3 bases to trimming and J lost 3 bases, with 13 bases between them. The chain couples TRBV5-4 to TRBJ2-7; perhaps TRBD1 as D (6 bases). The sequenced material came from peripheral blood. This TCR derives from a human donor with active COVID-19. The donor label of this sample is uncertain. The CDR3 sequence: CASSSYTGSYEQYF. The CDR3 nucleotides are TGTGCCAGCAGCTCGTACACAGGGAGCTACGAGCAGTACTTC.